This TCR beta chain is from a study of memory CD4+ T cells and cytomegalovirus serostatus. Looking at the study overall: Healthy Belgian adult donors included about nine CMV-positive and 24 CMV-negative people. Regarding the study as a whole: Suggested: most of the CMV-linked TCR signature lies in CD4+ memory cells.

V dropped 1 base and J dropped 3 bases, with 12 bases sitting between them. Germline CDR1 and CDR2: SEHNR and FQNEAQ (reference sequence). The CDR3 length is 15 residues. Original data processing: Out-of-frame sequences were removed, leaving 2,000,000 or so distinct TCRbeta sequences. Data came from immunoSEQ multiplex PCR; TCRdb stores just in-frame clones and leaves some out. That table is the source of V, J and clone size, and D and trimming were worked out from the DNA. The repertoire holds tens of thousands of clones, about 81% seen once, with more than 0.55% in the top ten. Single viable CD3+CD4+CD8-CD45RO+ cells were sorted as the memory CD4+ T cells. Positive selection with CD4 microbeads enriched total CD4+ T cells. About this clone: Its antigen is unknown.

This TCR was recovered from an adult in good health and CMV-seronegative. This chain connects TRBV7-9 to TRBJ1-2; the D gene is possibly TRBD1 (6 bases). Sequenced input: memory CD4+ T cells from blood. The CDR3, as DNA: TGTGCCAGCAGCTTAGAGGGGGGCCACTACTATGGCTACACCTTC. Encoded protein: CASSLEGGHYYGYTF.